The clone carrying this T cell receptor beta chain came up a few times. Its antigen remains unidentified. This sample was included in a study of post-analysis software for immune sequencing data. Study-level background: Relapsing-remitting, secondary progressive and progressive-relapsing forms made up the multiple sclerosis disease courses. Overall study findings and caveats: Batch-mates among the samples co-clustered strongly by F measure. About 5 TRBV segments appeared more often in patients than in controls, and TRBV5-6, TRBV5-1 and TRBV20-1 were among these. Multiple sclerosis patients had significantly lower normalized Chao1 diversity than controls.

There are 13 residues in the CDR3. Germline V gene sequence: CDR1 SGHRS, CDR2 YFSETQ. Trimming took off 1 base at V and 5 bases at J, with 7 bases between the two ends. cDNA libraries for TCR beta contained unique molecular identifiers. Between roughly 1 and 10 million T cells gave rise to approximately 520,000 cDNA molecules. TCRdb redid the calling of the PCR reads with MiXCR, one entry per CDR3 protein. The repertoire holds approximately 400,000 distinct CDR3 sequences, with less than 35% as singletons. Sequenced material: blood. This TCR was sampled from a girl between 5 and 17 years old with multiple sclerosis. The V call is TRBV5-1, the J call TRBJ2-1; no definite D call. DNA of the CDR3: TGCGCCAGCAGCTTGTGGTGGAACAATGAGCAGTTCTTC. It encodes CASSLWWNNEQFF.